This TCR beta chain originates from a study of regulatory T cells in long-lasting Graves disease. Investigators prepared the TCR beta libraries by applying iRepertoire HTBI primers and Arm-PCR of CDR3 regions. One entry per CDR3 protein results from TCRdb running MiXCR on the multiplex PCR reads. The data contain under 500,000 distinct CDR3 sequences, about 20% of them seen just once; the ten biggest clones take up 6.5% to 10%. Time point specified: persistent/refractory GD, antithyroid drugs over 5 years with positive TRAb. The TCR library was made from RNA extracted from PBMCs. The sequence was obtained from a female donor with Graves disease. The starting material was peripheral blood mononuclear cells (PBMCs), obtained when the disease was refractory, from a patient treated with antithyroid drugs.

CDR3 in DNA: TGCGCCAGCAGCCAAGCGACAGGGCCAATTTATGGCTACACCTTC. Translating gives CASSQATGPIYGYTF. The chain couples TRBV4-1 to TRBJ1-2, with 7 positions matching TRBD1. Germline CDR1 and CDR2: MGHRA and YSYEKL. Trimming cost V 1 base and J 5 bases; bases outside gene matches: 7. The CDR3 sequence is 15 residues long.